Sequencing of this TCR beta chain was carried out in a study of vaccination effects on CD4 cells after COVID-19 (dated by TCRdb to the early 2020s). Regarding the research as a whole: To identify antigen-specific CD4+ T cell clonotypes by their expansion, the ViraFEST assay first stimulated PBMC with viral peptide pools and then applied TCR sequencing. SARS-CoV-2 spike-specific CD4+ TCR repertoires from before and after mRNA vaccination were compared in COVID-19 convalescent patients and in infection-naive vaccine recipients. Participants received two doses of either the BNT162b2 or the mRNA-1273 mRNA SARS-CoV-2 vaccine. A total of 10 COVID-19 convalescent patients and 4 SARS-CoV-2-naive healthy vaccine recipients were included in the full study. Around 2.1 million PBMC per well were cultured with around 9.8 ug/ml peptides in IMDM containing around 4.6% human AB serum, roughly 9.5 IU/ml IL-2 and gentamicin. The Oncomine TCR Beta short-read assay on an Illumina iSeq 100 was used to sequence cultures from other donors in the study. Broad study findings and their caveats: Both infection-induced and vaccine-induced clones contracted markedly at late post-vaccination timepoints, which is consistent with waning T cell responses. Only a small number of convalescent patients were included, and no early post-infection timepoints were available, which limited the study. Among healthy vaccine recipients, nearly all vaccine-induced clones were SARS-CoV-2 mono-reactive, and just 1 of 255 was cross-reactive with common cold coronaviruses.

After approximately 11 days of culture, CD4+ T cells were isolated with the EasySep CD4+ T cell isolation kit. Healthy vaccine recipients had no prior SARS-CoV-2 infection, confirmed by negative nucleocapsid antibodies before and after vaccination. Half of the culture medium was replaced with fresh IL-2-containing medium on days 3 and 7. Unless otherwise noted, each peptide stimulation condition was cultured in triplicate wells. Using Ficoll-Paque Plus gradient centrifugation, PBMC were separated from whole blood and then either used fresh or cryopreserved at -140C. Genomic DNA was extracted from cultured CD4+ T cells with the QIAamp micro DNA kit. The CDR3 runs 16 residues from the cysteine to the phenylalanine. Only the CDR3 part of the read is kept: 48 bases, read in frame from the first base. CDR1 and CDR2, per the germline V gene (reference sequence), are LNHDA and SQIVND. For this chain, trimming is 6 bases at the V end and 0 bases at the J end, and the number of junction bases without a gene match is 8.

This clone was counted a single time. No antigen is known for it. Within one base of it there is no much larger clone, and no base qualities were kept. The library was built by means of the immunoSEQ multiplex PCR assay. TCR beta CDR3 sequencing was performed on DNA from the cultured, isolated CD4+ T cells. Regarding the original processing steps: Non-productive TCR sequences were removed and reads were trimmed to the CDR3 region, keeping CDR3s of at least 7 amino acids. The MANAFEST web app was used to pick out antigen-specific clonotypes by comparing their expansion in peptide wells with that in reference cultures. Positive clones required FDR<0.05 expansion versus reference and all other wells, odds ratio above 5, and frequency above 0.1% in two replicate wells. Clonotypes significantly expanded in SARS-CoV-2 spike wells and in at least one common cold coronavirus spike condition were defined as cross-reactive. CDR3 similarity was assessed by Levenshtein distance using the stringdist R package, and unrooted trees were constructed with ape in R 3.6.1. In its TCRdb copy, this immuneACCESS table keeps in-frame sequences only and misses some clones. Where compared with another copy, unresolved V genes explain less than half of these, and the others have no known cause. The V and J calls and the clone size are those of that table, but D and trimming were determined from the DNA. The sample records more than 45,000 clones, about 74% of which are singletons. The ten largest clonotypes hold roughly 3.2% of the sample.

The receptor chain draws on TRBV19 and TRBJ1-5, with 7 junctional bases fitting TRBD1. Sequencing was performed on CD4+ T cells from PBMCs cultured without peptide, taken before COVID-19 vaccination. This clonotype originated in a human donor who received a COVID-19 vaccine. The DNA reads TGTGCCAGTAGGATACAGGGGCAGGTTAGCAATCAGCCCCAGCATTTT. It is translated as CASRIQGQVSNQPQHF.